This T cell receptor beta chain was recorded in a study of T cells in women clearing cervical HPV infection. Generated by immunoSEQ multiplex PCR, the TCRdb table keeps only in-frame clones and is missing some. The data show about 39,000 clones, and the top ten clones hold approximately 4.8%. V was pared by 8 bases and J by 3 bases, with 31 bases between. The CDR3 extends over 18 amino acids. Germline V gene data show CDR1 as GTSNPN and CDR2 as SVGIG (reference sequence). Comment on this clone: The read ends 3 residues shy of where the CDR3 ends; the end is completed using the germline J gene.

Sequenced: blood buffy coat. V and J are TRBV30 and TRBJ1-2; the D gene is possibly TRBD1 (6 bases). This receptor was identified in a woman between 18 and 75 years old with a cervical HPV16 infection that either progressed to CIN3+ or cleared (not recorded which). The CDR3 region is CARRPVTGENSPYYGYTF. CDR3 bases read: TGTGCCCGCCGACCCGTGACAGGCGAGAATAGCCCCTACTATGGC. The entire variable domain, with the rest obtained from reference TRBV30 and TRBJ1-2, is as follows: SQTIHQWPATLVQPVGSPLSLECTVEGTSNPNLYWYRQAAGRGLQLLFYSVGIGQISSEVPQNLSASRPQDRQFILSSKKLLLSDSGFYLCARRPVTGENSPYYGYTFGSGTRLTVV.